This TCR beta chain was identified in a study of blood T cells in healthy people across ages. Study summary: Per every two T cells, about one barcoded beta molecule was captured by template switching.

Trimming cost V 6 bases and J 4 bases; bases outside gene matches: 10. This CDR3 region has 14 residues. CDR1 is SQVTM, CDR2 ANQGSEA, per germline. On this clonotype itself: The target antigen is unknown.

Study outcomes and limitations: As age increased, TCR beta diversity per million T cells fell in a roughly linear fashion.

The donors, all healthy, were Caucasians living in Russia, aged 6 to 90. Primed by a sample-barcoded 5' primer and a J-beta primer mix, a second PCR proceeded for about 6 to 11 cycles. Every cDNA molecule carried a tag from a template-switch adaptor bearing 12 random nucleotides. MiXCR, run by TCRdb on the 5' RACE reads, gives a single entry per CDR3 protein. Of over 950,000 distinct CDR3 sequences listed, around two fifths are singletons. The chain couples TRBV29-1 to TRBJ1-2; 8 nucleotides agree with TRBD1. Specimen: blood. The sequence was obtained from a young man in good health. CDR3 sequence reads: CSVIQDREGYGYTF. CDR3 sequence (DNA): TGCAGCGTCATCCAGGACAGGGAAGGCTATGGCTACACCTTC.